This T cell receptor (beta chain) came from a study of cytomegalovirus exposure and HLA in healthy donors. Primers for the PCR totalled 60 Vbeta and 13 Jbeta. Measured with immunoSEQ multiplex PCR; TCRdb has only the in-frame clones, and not every one. The sample gives 75,000 to 95,000 clones, 50% to 75% of which show up once; about 3.9% is in the top ten. Germline values: CDR1 SGHVS, CDR2 FQNEAQ. Germline trimming cut 5 bases from V and 2 bases from J; bases unmatched to any gene: 24. The CDR3 has 21 amino acids. The chain has TRBV7-8 and TRBJ2-3; 8 nucleotides line up with TRBD2. The receptor comes from a man aged 25-45 years in good health and CMV-seronegative. The sequencing input was PBMCs. CDR3 amino acids: CASSPRQAMRGAESDTDTQYF. The CDR3 DNA is TGTGCCAGCAGCCCACGGCAGGCTATGCGGGGGGCCGAATCAGACACAGATACGCAGTATTTT.